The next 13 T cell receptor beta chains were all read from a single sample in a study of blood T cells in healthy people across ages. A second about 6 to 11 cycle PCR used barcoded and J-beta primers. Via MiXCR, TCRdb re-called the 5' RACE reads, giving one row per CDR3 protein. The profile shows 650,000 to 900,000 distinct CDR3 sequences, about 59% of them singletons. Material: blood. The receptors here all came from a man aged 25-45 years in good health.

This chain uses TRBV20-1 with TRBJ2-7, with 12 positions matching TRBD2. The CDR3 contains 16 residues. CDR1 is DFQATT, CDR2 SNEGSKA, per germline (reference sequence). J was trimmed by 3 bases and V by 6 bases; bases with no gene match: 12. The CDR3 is CSALQSSGGVVYEQYF. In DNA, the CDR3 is TGCAGTGCGCTACAGTCTAGCGGGGGGGTGGTCTACGAGCAGTACTTC.

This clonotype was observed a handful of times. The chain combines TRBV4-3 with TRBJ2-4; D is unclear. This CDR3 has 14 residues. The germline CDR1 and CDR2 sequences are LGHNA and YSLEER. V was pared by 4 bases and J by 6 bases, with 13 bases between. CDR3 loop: CASSLGRALNIQYF. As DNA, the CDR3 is TGCGCCAGCAGCCTTGGAAGGGCCCTAAACATTCAGTACTTC.

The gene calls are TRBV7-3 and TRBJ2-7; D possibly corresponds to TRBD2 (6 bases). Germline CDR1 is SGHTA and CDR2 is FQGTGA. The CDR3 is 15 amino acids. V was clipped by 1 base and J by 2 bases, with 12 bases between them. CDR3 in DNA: TGTGCCAGCAGCTTAAGCGGGGCGAGACCCTACGAGCAGTACTTC. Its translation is CASSLSGARPYEQYF.

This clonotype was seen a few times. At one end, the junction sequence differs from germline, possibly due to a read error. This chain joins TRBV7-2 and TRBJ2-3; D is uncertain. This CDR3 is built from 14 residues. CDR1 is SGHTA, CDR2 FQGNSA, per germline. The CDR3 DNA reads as TGTGCCAGCAAATCCATAACGGGCACAGAAACGCAGTATTTT. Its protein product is CASKSITGTETQYF. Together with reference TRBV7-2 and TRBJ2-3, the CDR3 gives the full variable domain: GAGVSQSPSNKVTEKGKDVELRCDPISGHTALYWYRQSLGQGLEFLIYFQGNSAPDKSGLPSDRFSAERTGGSVSTLTIQRTQQEDSAVYLCASKSITGTETQYFGPGTRLTVL.

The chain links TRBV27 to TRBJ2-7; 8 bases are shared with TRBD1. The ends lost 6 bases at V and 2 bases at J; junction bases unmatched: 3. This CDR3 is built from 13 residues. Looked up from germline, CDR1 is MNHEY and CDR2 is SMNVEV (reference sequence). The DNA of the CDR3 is TGTGCCAGCAGACAGGACAGGGCCTACGAGCAGTACTTC. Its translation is CASRQDRAYEQYF.

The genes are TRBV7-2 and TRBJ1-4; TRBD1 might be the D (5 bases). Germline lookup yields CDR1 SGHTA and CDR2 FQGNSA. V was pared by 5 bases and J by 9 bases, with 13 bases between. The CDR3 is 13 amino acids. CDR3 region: CASSALGAQKLFF. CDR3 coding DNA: TGTGCCAGCAGCGCGCTCGGGGCCCAAAAACTGTTTTTT.

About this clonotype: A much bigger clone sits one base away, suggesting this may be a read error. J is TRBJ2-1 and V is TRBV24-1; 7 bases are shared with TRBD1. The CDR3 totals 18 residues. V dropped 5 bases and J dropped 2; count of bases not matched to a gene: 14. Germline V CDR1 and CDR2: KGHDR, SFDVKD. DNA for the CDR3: TGTGCCACCAGTGCCCCGACAGGGACGCCTTGCGCCTACAATGAGCAGTTCTTC. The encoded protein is CATSAPTGTPCAYNEQFF.

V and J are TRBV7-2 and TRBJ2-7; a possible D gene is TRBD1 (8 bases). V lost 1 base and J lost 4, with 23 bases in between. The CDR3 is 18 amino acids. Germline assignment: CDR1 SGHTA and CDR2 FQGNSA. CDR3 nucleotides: TGTGCCAGCAGCTTAGATCTGTGGGGGGGGACAGGCCGTTACGAGCAGTACTTC. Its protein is CASSLDLWGGTGRYEQYF.

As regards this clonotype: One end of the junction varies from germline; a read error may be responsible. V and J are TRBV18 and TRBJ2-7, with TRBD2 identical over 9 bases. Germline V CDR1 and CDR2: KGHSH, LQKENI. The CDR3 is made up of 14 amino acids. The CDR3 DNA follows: TGTGCCAGCTCACCTCAAGCGGGGGGATACGAGCACTACTTC. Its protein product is CASSPQAGGYEHYF.

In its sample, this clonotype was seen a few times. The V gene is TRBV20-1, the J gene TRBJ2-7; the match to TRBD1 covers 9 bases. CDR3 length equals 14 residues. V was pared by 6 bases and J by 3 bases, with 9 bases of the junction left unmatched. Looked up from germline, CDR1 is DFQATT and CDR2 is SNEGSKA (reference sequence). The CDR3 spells CSASGTGIGYEQYF. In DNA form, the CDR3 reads TGCAGTGCCTCCGGGACAGGGATTGGCTACGAGCAGTACTTC.

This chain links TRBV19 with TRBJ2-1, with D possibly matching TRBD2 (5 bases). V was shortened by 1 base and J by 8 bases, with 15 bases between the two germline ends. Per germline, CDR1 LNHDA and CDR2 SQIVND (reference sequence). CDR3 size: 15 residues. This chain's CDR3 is CASSIGGVPGDEQFF. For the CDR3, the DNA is TGTGCCAGTAGTATAGGGGGAGTGCCTGGCGATGAGCAGTTCTTC.

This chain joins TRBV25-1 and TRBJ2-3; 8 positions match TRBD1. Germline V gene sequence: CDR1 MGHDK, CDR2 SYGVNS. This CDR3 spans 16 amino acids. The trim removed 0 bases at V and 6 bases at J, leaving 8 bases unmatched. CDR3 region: CASSEYSIGQGDTQYF. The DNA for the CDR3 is TGTGCCAGCAGTGAATATTCCATCGGACAGGGCGATACGCAGTATTTT.

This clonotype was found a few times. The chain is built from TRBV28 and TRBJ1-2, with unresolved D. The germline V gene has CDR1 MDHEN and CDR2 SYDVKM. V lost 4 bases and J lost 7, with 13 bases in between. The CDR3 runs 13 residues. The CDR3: CASSSPTKTGYTF. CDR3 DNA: TGTGCCAGCAGTTCCCCCACTAAGACTGGCTACACCTTC.